One and the same sample provided the 27 T cell receptor beta chains below, sequenced in a study of control samples from healthy donors and cancer patients. Repertoires were generated with immunoSEQ multiplex PCR, while TCRdb's copy carries only in-frame clones and drops some. The sample lists about 170,000 clones, 91% occurring once. Source material: blood. The origin of the receptors is a woman under 40 in good health.

The rearrangement uses TRBV6-7 and TRBJ2-3, with D perhaps TRBD2 (6 bases). TRBV6-7 is an open reading frame, and its role is uncertain. V lost 4 bases and J lost 4, with 12 bases in between. This CDR3 has 14 amino acids. The CDR3, as DNA: TGTGCCAGCAGTTTCCGACTAGTGGCAGATACGCAGTATTTT. The encoded protein is CASSFRLVADTQYF.

The chain is built from TRBV18 and TRBJ2-1, with a weak D call TRBD2 (5 bases). The CDR3 loop spans 14 amino acids. Trimming took off 6 bases at V and 1 base at J, with 10 bases between the two ends. Germline V CDR1 and CDR2: KGHSH, LQKENI. This chain's CDR3 is CASSRERSYNEQFF. In DNA form, the CDR3 reads TGTGCCAGCTCCCGGGAACGTTCCTACAATGAGCAGTTCTTC. The full variable domain, its missing parts supplied by reference TRBV18 and TRBJ2-1, is NAGVMQNPRHLVRRRGQEARLRCSPMKGHSHVYWYRQLPEEGLKFMVYLQKENIIDESGMPKERFSAEFPKEGPSILRIQQVVRGDSAAYFCASSRERSYNEQFFGPGTRLTVL.

V usage is TRBV28 and J usage is TRBJ2-7, with 11 bases that match TRBD1. Germline lookup yields CDR1 MDHEN and CDR2 SYDVKM. Losses at the gene ends were 1 base for V and 3 bases for J; bases not matched to a gene: 5. The CDR3 is made up of 16 amino acids. This CDR3 reads CASSLLGTGGYYEQYF. CDR3 in DNA: TGTGCCAGCAGTTTATTAGGGACAGGGGGGTACTACGAGCAGTACTTC. The full variable domain, completed using reference TRBV28 and TRBJ2-7, is DVKVTQSSRYLVKRTGEKVFLECVQDMDHENMFWYRQDPGLGLRLIYFSYDVKMKEKGDIPEGYSVSREKKERFSLILESASTNQTSMYLCASSLLGTGGYYEQYFGPGTRLTVT.

This chain uses TRBV9 with TRBJ2-1; D might be TRBD2 (6 bases). V lost 3 bases to trimming and J lost 0 bases, with 10 bases between them. This CDR3 comprises 15 residues. Germline values: CDR1 SGDLS, CDR2 YYNGEE. The CDR3 region is CASSATTSSYNEQFF. The CDR3 nucleotides are TGTGCCAGCAGCGCGACGACTAGCTCCTACAATGAGCAGTTCTTC.

CDR3 sequence (DNA): TGTGCCAGCAGTGACCAGTATAGCAATCAGCCCCAGCATTTT. Translation: CASSDQYSNQPQHF. The rearrangement links TRBV6-1 to TRBJ1-5, with no clear D. There are 14 residues in the CDR3. V was shortened by 3 bases and J by 0 bases, with 6 bases between the two germline ends. Germline CDR1 reads MNHNS; CDR2 reads SASEGT.

J is TRBJ2-7 and V is TRBV6-5, with 11 bases that match TRBD1. Germline V CDR1 and CDR2: MNHEY, SVGAGI. The ends lost 0 bases at V and 3 bases at J; junction bases unmatched: 1. This CDR3 is 15 amino acids long. This CDR3 is CASSYSGQGVYEQYF. The DNA for the CDR3 is TGTGCCAGCAGTTACTCGGGACAGGGGGTCTACGAGCAGTACTTC.

This clone was seen only once. The chain carries TRBV6-4 and TRBJ2-1; 12 bases are a match to TRBD2. CDR3 length: 16 residues. In germline, CDR1 is MRHNA, CDR2 SNTAGT. Unmatched junction bases numbered 2, after V lost 4 bases and J lost 1 base. Here the CDR3 reads CASSASGGGSYNEQFF. CDR3 in DNA: TGTGCCAGCAGTGCTAGCGGGGGGGGGTCCTACAATGAGCAGTTCTTC.

The chain uses TRBV7-9 and TRBJ1-5; 10 bases match TRBD1. Germline V gene data show CDR1 as SEHNR and CDR2 as FQNEAQ (reference sequence). The CDR3 totals 16 residues. The J segment lost 5 bases and the V segment lost 4 bases, leaving 8 bases of the junction unmatched. The CDR3 bases are TGTGCCAGCAGCTGGGGACAGGGGTTTGGCGATCAGCCCCAGCATTTT. It specifies CASSWGQGFGDQPQHF.

Of note for this clone: Distinct nucleotide sequences in the sample also encode this CDR3. This chain links TRBV5-8 with TRBJ1-3; maybe TRBD1 (6 bases). This CDR3 is built from 15 residues. In germline, CDR1 is SGHTS, CDR2 YDEGEE. V gave up 1 base and J gave up 0 bases, with 8 bases separating them. The CDR3 DNA is TGTGCCAGCAGCTTGACAGGGAGCTCTGGAAACACCATATATTTT. It encodes CASSLTGSSGNTIYF.

The chain joins TRBV6-6 to TRBJ2-7; no clear D gene. This CDR3 is 13 amino acids long. The germline V gene has CDR1 MNHNY and CDR2 SVGAGI (reference sequence). The V end was cut by 6 bases, the J end by 0 bases, with 9 bases between. The CDR3, as DNA: TGTGCCAGCAGCCTCAGGAGCTCCTACGAGCAGTACTTC. Translation: CASSLRSSYEQYF.

This sequence joins TRBV7-9 and TRBJ1-2, with 7 bases fitting TRBD1. J gave up 3 bases and V 2 bases, and 3 bases lay outside the gene matches. There are 14 residues in the CDR3. Per the germline V gene, CDR1 is SEHNR and CDR2 is FQNEAQ (reference sequence). The CDR3 bases are TGTGCCAGCAGCTTACAGGGGGACTACTATGGCTACACCTTC. Protein product: CASSLQGDYYGYTF.

V gene TRBV28 combines with J gene TRBJ2-5; D is unclear. V was shortened by 2 bases and J by 5 bases, with 12 bases between the two germline ends. The CDR3 has 14 residues. CDR1 and CDR2 (germline): MDHEN, SYDVKM. CDR3 DNA sequence: TGTGCCAGCAGTTTAAATGGCCGATTGGAGACCCAGTACTTC. Its translation: CASSLNGRLETQYF.

The J gene is TRBJ1-2, the V gene TRBV6-2 or TRBV6-3, with D perhaps TRBD1 (5 bases). The germline V gene has CDR1 MNHEY and CDR2 SVGEGT. CDR3 length equals 17 residues. Between the trimmed V and J ends, which lost 0 bases and 2 bases, there was a span of 16 bases. The CDR3 sequence is CASSYSSYRQPNYGYTF. DNA of the CDR3: TGTGCCAGCAGTTACTCTTCCTACAGGCAGCCGAACTATGGCTACACCTTC.

The chain is built from TRBV11-2 and TRBJ1-1; D may be TRBD1 (5 bases). This CDR3 has 13 amino acids. Trimming stripped 5 bases from V and 1 base from J, with 8 bases between. Germline values: CDR1 SGHAT, CDR2 FQNNGV. The DNA for the CDR3 is TGTGCCAGCAGCGAAGGACAGAACACTGAAGCTTTCTTT. It codes for CASSEGQNTEAFF.

The table lists this clone with a few counts. Other nucleotide sequences from this sample produce the same CDR3. The chain combines TRBV20-1 with TRBJ1-2; no clear D gene. CDR3 size: 11 residues. Germline lookup yields CDR1 DFQATT and CDR2 SNEGSKA (reference sequence). The germline V and J ends were trimmed by 3 bases and 3 bases, with 5 bases remaining between them. The CDR3 DNA is TGCAGTGCTAGGCAGGACTATGGCTACACCTTC. This translates into CSARQDYGYTF.

V and J are TRBV7-9 and TRBJ2-2, with 8 nucleotides matching TRBD2. Germline trimming cut 4 bases from V and 5 bases from J; bases unmatched to any gene: 9. CDR1 and CDR2 from the germline V gene are SEHNR and FQNEAQ (reference sequence). The CDR3 spans 16 residues. Written as DNA, the CDR3 is TGTGCCAGCAGCTCCCGCGGGGGGTTTGGTACCGGGGAGCTGTTTTTT. Protein: CASSSRGGFGTGELFF.

The chain employs TRBV19 and TRBJ2-7, with D tentatively TRBD2 (6 bases). This CDR3 is built from 13 residues. V lost 3 bases and J lost 4, with 10 bases in between. CDR1 is LNHDA, CDR2 SQIVND, per germline (reference sequence). The CDR3 sequence is CASSIEGRYEQYF. The CDR3 region has the DNA TGTGCCAGTAGTATCGAGGGGAGGTACGAGCAGTACTTC.

V usage is TRBV4-2 and J usage is TRBJ2-3; D may be TRBD2 (5 bases). The germline CDR1 and CDR2 sequences are LGHNA and YNFKEQ. V lost 0 bases to trimming and J lost 0 bases, with 13 bases between them. This CDR3 is built from 17 residues. CDR3 region: CASSQEWGAMSTDTQYF. Written as DNA, the CDR3 is TGTGCCAGCAGCCAAGAGTGGGGAGCGATGAGCACAGATACGCAGTATTTT.

V usage is TRBV5-1 and J usage is TRBJ1-4, with 7 bases lining up with TRBD1. This CDR3 spans 16 amino acids. Germline V gene lookup returns CDR1 SGHRS and CDR2 YFSETQ. The ends lost 2 bases at V and 7 bases at J; junction bases unmatched: 11. CDR3 coding DNA: TGCGCCAGCAGCTTAAACCACGGGACAGAAGGTGAAAAACTGTTTTTT. Translation: CASSLNHGTEGEKLFF.

J is TRBJ2-1 and V is TRBV10-3; possibly TRBD2 for D (6 bases). CDR1 is ENHRY and CDR2 is SYGVKD in the germline V gene. V was pared by 5 bases and J by 6 bases, with 17 bases between. The CDR3 totals 15 residues. The DNA of the CDR3 is TGTGCCATCAGTTGGAGAGCGGGCGGCCCCAATGAGCAGTTCTTC. It codes for CAISWRAGGPNEQFF.

CDR3 DNA sequence: TGTGCCAGTAGTATAGCTACAGGGGGCGACGGCTACACCTTC. It encodes CASSIATGGDGYTF. The chain links TRBV19 to TRBJ1-2, with TRBD1 matching 9 bases. The CDR3 spans 14 residues. The ends lost 1 base at V and 8 bases at J; junction bases unmatched: 5. Germline-derived CDR1 and CDR2 are LNHDA and SQIVND (reference sequence).

CDR3 amino acids: CASSLGQGRTDTQYF. The CDR3 coding sequence is TGTGCCAGCAGTTTGGGACAGGGGAGGACAGATACGCAGTATTTT. The chain combines TRBV6-6 with TRBJ2-3; TRBD1 matches 10 bases. The germline V gene encodes CDR1 MNHNY and CDR2 SVGAGI (reference sequence). The CDR3 is 15 amino acids. The V and J ends lost 4 bases and 3 bases, in that order; junction bases with no gene match: 4.

V and J are TRBV7-8 and TRBJ1-5, with 10 positions matching TRBD1. Germline CDR1 is SGHVS and CDR2 is FQNEAQ. The CDR3 extends over 14 amino acids. V was clipped by 3 bases and J by 6 bases; unmatched bases: 2. CDR3 loop: CASSLDRGFQPQHF. In nucleotides, the CDR3 is TGTGCCAGCAGCTTGGACAGGGGGTTTCAGCCCCAGCATTTT. The whole variable domain, remainder taken from reference TRBV7-8 and TRBJ1-5, is GAGVSQSPRYKVAKRGQDVALRCDPISGHVSLFWYQQALGQGPEFLTYFQNEAQLDKSGLPSDRFFAERPEGSVSTLKIQRTQQEDSAVYLCASSLDRGFQPQHFGDGTRLSIL.

This chain joins TRBV10-3 and TRBJ1-5, with TRBD1 matching over 10 bases. J was trimmed by 6 bases and V by 5 bases; bases with no gene match: 4. The CDR3 is 14 amino acids. Germline CDR1 ENHRY, CDR2 SYGVKD. The CDR3 protein is CAISSDRGFQPQHF. The CDR3 region has the DNA TGTGCCATCAGTTCGGACAGGGGGTTTCAGCCCCAGCATTTT.

The V call is TRBV6-1, the J call TRBJ2-1, with 10 bases that match TRBD1. In germline, CDR1 is MNHNS, CDR2 SASEGT. Trimming took 2 bases from V and 8 from J; bases not matched to a gene: 9. This CDR3 is built from 16 residues. This CDR3 reads CASSEIWGQGRDEQFF. In DNA, the CDR3 is TGTGCCAGCAGTGAAATATGGGGACAGGGGCGCGATGAGCAGTTCTTC.

The chain uses TRBV6-1 and TRBJ2-5, with 9 bases aligning to TRBD1. V shed 3 bases and J 1 base; nucleotides not matched to a gene: 0. The germline V gene encodes CDR1 MNHNS and CDR2 SASEGT. This CDR3 has 14 amino acids. CDR3 sequence: CASSEGQGQETQYF. The CDR3 nucleotides read TGTGCCAGCAGTGAGGGACAGGGCCAAGAGACCCAGTACTTC.

The chain couples TRBV2 to TRBJ2-6, with D unclear. CDR1 and CDR2 (germline): SNHLY, FYNNEI. V was cut by 8 bases and J by 0 bases, with 11 bases left in between. CDR3 length equals 15 residues. DNA for the CDR3: TGTGCCAGCCTTACGGACGGCTCTGGGGCCAACGTCCTGACTTTC. Its translation: CASLTDGSGANVLTF.